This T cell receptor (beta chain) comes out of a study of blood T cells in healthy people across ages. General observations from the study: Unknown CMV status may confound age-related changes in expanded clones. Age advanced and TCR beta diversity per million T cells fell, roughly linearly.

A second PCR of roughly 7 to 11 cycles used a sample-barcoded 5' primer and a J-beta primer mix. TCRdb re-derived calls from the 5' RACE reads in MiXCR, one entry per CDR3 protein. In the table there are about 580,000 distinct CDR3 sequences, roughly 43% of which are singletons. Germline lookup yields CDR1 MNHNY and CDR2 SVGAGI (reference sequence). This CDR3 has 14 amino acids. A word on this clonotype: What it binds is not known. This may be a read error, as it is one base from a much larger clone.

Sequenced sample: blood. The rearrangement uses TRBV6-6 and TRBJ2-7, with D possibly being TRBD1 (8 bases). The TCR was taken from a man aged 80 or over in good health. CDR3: CACREGTGPYEQYF. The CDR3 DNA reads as TGTGCCTGCAGGGAGGGGACAGGACCCTACGAGCAGTACTTC.